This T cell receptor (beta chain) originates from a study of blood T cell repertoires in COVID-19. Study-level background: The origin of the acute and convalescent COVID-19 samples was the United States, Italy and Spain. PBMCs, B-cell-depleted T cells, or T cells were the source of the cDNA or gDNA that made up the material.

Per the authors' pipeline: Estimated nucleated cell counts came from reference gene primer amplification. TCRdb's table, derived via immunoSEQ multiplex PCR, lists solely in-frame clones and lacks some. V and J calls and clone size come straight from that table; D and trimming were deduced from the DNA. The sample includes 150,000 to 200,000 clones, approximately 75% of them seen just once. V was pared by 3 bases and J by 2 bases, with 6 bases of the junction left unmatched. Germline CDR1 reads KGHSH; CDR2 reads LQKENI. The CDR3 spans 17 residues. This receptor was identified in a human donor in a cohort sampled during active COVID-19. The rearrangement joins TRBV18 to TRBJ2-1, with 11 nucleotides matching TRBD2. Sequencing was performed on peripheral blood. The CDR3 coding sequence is TGTGCCAGCTCACCCTCTAGCGGGGGGTCGACCTACAATGAGCAGTTCTTC. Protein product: CASSPSSGGSTYNEQFF.